The T cell receptor (beta chain) described here comes from a study of T cell repertoires in aging, cancer and after chemotherapy. Multiplex touch-down PCR with TRB-A/B primers amplified rearranged V-D-J TRB sequences. MiXCR was run by TCRdb on the multiplex PCR reads, yielding one entry per CDR3 protein. The table records about 3,500 distinct CDR3 sequences, over 30% of them present only once. CDR3 length: 12 residues. V lost 6 bases and J 15 bases, leaving 15 bases between the germline ends. The germline V gene encodes CDR1 MNHEY and CDR2 SMNVEV (reference sequence). In this sample, this clonotype turned up a few times. Peripheral blood genomic DNA, not sorted cells or RNA, was the template.

What was sequenced was blood. The TCR comes from a human donor in good health. The chain recombines TRBV27 with TRBJ1-6; a weak D match, TRBD1 (5 bases). CDR3 in DNA: TGTGCCAGCAGCTCCGAACGAAGGGGCCTCCACTTT. Its protein product is CASSSERRGLHF.